The clone carrying this T cell receptor (beta chain) was counted between two and nine times. Its specificity is unknown. The data stem from a study of Graves' ophthalmopathy and Graves' hyperthyroidism. There are 17 residues in the CDR3. Germline CDR1 is MNHEY and CDR2 is SVGAGI. Unmatched junction bases numbered 10, after V lost 6 bases and J lost 8 bases. CDR3 regions of TCR beta were amplified from RNA transcripts. First-round RT-PCR relied on HTBI primers, and a second-round multiplex PCR came next. Each CDR3 protein is one row after TCRdb ran MiXCR on the multiplex PCR reads. This sample carries 650,000 to 900,000 distinct CDR3 sequences, around 40% of them seen once, and the ten largest clones take 44%. Findings and caveats of the study: The majority of expanded thyroid clonotypes above 0.001 frequency also occurred in blood. For separating ophthalmopathy from stable hyperthyroidism, a 13-signature model gave 85% to 90% sensitivity and 81.08% specificity.

Patients were excluded if they had other autoimmune diseases or uncontrolled infections, and likewise if pregnancy or lactation applied. Physicians reached a diagnosis by relying on clinical symptoms, serum thyroxine, TRAb, thyroid ultrasound and orbital computed tomography. Source material: peripheral blood. The chain employs TRBV6-5 and TRBJ2-2, with 15 nucleotides matching TRBD2. This TCR was recovered from an adult man with Graves' ophthalmopathy. CDR3 sequence (DNA): TGTGCCAGCAGGAGACAGGGACTAGCGGGGGGTAAAGGGGAGCTGTTTTTT. Amino acids: CASRRQGLAGGKGELFF.